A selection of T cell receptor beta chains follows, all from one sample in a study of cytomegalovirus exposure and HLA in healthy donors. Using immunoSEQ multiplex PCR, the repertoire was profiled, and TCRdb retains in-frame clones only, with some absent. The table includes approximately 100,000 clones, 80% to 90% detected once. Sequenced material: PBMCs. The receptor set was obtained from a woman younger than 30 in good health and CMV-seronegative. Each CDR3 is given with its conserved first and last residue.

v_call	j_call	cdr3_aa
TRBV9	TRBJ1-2	CASSVATGIGAYGYTF
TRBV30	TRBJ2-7	CAWTRTGGGYEQYF
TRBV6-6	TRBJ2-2	CASREGLVSSGELFF
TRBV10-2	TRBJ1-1	CASSVARGIVGTEAFF
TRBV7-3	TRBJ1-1	CASSLTAVMNTEAFF
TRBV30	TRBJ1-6	CAWSQNRGNNSPLHF
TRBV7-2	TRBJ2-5	CASSPGTSGRSGETQYF
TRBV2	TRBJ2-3	CASIYDRSDTQYF
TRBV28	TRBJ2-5	CASSRLGFQETQYF
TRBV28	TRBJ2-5	CASRHGLAGGEETQYF
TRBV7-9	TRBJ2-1	CASSYIQGTPYNEQFF
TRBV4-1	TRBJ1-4	CASSQGSRTGDEKLFF
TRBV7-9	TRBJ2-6	CSSSLAERDSIF
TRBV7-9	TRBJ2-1	CASSLTISYNEQFF
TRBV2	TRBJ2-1	CASSRDRAFYNEQFF
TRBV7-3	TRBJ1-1	CASSSAGNTEAFF
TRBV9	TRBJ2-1	CASSVGGGPYNEQFF
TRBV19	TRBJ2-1	CASSIAREGEQFF
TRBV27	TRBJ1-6	CASRIQRAGPNSPLHF
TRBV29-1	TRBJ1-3	CSAGGGEGNTIYF
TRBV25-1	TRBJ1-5	CASSAPGLNQPQHF
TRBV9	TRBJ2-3	CASSVGQKNTDTQYF
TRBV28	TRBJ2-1	CASRYPNPYNEQFF
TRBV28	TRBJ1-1	CASSLTGRWTEAFF
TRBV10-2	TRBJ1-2	CASSESIRNYGYTF
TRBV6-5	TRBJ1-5	CASSYSNRGSQPQHF
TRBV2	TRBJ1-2	CASSEFTLVGYTF
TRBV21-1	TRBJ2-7	CASSAKGGPGLAGGPILYEQYF
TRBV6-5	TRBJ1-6	CASSYARQGANSPLHF
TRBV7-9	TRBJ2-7	CASSLGSGSSYEQYF
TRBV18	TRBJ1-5	CASSRDRGNQPQHF
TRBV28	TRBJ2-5	CASSVQGEETQYF
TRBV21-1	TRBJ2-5	CASSKGQRRGETQYF
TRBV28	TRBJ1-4	CASSSIPQGGATNEKLFF
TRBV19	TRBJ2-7	CASSTDQTGPQYF
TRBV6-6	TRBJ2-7	CASSLGQGVEQYF
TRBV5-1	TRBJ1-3	CASSRTQGGNTIYF
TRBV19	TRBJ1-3	CASTPLEDKPGNTIYF
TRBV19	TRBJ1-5	CASSMDRVILYSNQPQHF
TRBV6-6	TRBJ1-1	CASSRRTGSGTEAFF
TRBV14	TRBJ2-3	CASGMTSRPDTQYF
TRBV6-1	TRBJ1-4	CASTDRGRTNEKLFF
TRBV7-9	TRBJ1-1	CASSWDTHTEAFF
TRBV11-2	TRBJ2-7	CASRGLAGPFYYEQYF
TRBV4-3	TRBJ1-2	CASSQDRLTMRGGYTF
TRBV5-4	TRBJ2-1	CASSARLAGIVNEQFF
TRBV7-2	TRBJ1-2	CASSLLRSSYGYTF
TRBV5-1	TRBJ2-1	CASSQGSVVQFF
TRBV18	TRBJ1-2	CASSPSAGRANYGYTF
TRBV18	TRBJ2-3	CASSLLSTDTQYF
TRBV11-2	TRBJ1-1	CASSLPRLNTEAFF
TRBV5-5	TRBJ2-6	CASSFSSSGANVLTF
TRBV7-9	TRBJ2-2	CASSLLLAEDTGELFF
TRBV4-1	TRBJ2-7	CASSQEISYEQYF
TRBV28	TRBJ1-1	CASSHRDRGTEAFF